This passage covers 21 T cell receptor beta chains from one sample sequenced in a study of cytomegalovirus exposure and HLA in healthy donors. Primers included in the PCR were 60 Vbeta and 13 Jbeta primers. Clones were read by immunoSEQ multiplex PCR, and TCRdb kept only the in-frame ones, dropping some. This sample has roughly 200,000 clones; around nine tenths occur once, and the top ten carry around 1%. Sequencing input: PBMCs. All receptors derive from a woman between 18 and 29 years old in good health and CMV-seronegative.

The V gene is TRBV6-1, the J gene TRBJ2-3, with TRBD2 identical over 11 bases. This CDR3 comprises 18 residues. With V trimmed by 2 bases and J by 1 base, 8 bases remained unmatched. Germline loops: CDR1 MNHNS, CDR2 SASEGT. CDR3 loop: CASSERVAGGPRTDTQYF. In DNA form, the CDR3 reads TGTGCCAGCAGTGAACGGGTAGCGGGAGGGCCTCGCACAGATACGCAGTATTTT.

The chain couples TRBV11-2 to TRBJ1-2; 8 nucleotides line up with TRBD1. Germline lookup yields CDR1 SGHAT and CDR2 FQNNGV. J lost 0 bases, V lost 5 bases, and 8 bases had no gene match. CDR3 length equals 16 residues. CDR3 loop: CASSMDRDLTNYGYTF. The CDR3, as DNA: TGTGCCAGCAGCATGGACAGGGACCTAACTAACTATGGCTACACCTTC.

This rearrangement joins TRBV15 to TRBJ2-1, with D hard to call. Germline V gives CDR1 LNHNV, CDR2 YYDKDF (reference sequence). The CDR3 is made up of 12 amino acids. Trimming stripped 8 bases from V and 2 bases from J, with 7 bases between. The CDR3 loop reads CATRGPYNEQFF. Written as DNA, the CDR3 is TGTGCCACCCGAGGTCCCTACAATGAGCAGTTCTTC. The variable domain in full, completed from reference TRBV15 and TRBJ2-1, reads DAMVIQNPRYQVTQFGKPVTLSCSQTLNHNVMYWYQQKSSQAPKLLFHYYDKDFNNEADTPDNFQSRRPNTSFCFLDIRSPGLGDTAMYLCATRGPYNEQFFGPGTRLTVL.

This clone was picked up a small number of times. The rearrangement joins TRBV5-1 to TRBJ2-6, with 8 bases fitting TRBD1. V lost 4 bases to trimming and J lost 2 bases; unmatched junction nucleotides: 11. CDR1 and CDR2 (germline): SGHRS, YFSETQ. The CDR3 runs 18 residues. CDR3 residues: CASSQTGQGATGANVLTF. The DNA for the CDR3 is TGCGCCAGCAGCCAGACAGGACAGGGAGCAACTGGGGCCAACGTCCTGACTTTC.

The rearrangement uses TRBV5-1 and TRBJ1-1, with 7 positions matching TRBD1. J lost 5 bases, V lost 2 bases, and 6 bases had no gene match. Germline loops: CDR1 SGHRS, CDR2 YFSETQ. The CDR3 has 14 amino acids. The CDR3 loop is CASSLNRGATEAFF. The CDR3 nucleotides are TGCGCCAGCAGCTTAAACAGGGGCGCTACTGAAGCTTTCTTT.

V is TRBV6-1 and J is TRBJ2-2, with 12 nucleotides matching TRBD2. Germline assignment: CDR1 MNHNS and CDR2 SASEGT. With V trimmed by 6 bases and J by 7 bases, 6 bases remained unmatched. This CDR3 is 15 amino acids long. The CDR3 spells CASSWTSGKDGELFF. The CDR3 nucleotides read TGTGCCAGCAGCTGGACTAGCGGGAAAGACGGGGAGCTGTTTTTT.

The rearrangement uses TRBV10-3 and TRBJ2-3; D not certain. Germline V lookup: CDR1 ENHRY, CDR2 SYGVKD. This CDR3 has 15 amino acids. V dropped 5 bases and J dropped 6 bases, with 18 bases sitting between them. The DNA for the CDR3 is TGTGCCATCAGTCGCGGTAGTTTAACCCAGGATACGCAGTATTTT. As protein: CAISRGSLTQDTQYF.

The J gene is TRBJ1-2, the V gene TRBV6-6; no clear D gene. Trimming cost V 2 bases and J 8 bases, with 12 bases left between them. Germline loops: CDR1 MNHNY, CDR2 SVGAGI (reference sequence). CDR3 length: 13 amino acids. In DNA form, the CDR3 reads TGTGCCAGCAGTTACAGTCAGGTCGACGGCTACACCTTC. Amino acid sequence: CASSYSQVDGYTF.

The V gene is TRBV13, the J gene TRBJ1-1; D gene unclear. CDR1 and CDR2 from the germline V gene are PRHDT and FYEKMQ (reference sequence). The CDR3 has 15 residues. The V end lost 5 bases, the J end lost 5 bases, and 18 bases lay between the germline ends. CDR3 DNA sequence: TGTGCCAGCAGCGCCCGTAGTGGTGGGAGGACTGAAGCTTTCTTT. It specifies CASSARSGGRTEAFF.

The V and J genes are TRBV14 and TRBJ2-1; TRBD1 agrees at 9 bases. The CDR3 sequence is 16 residues long. V dropped 1 base and J dropped 6; count of bases not matched to a gene: 7. From germline, CDR1 is SGHDN and CDR2 FVKESK. CDR3 sequence (DNA): TGTGCCAGCAGCCAAGTCCGGACAGGGGTAGCCAATGAGCAGTTCTTC. This gives the protein CASSQVRTGVANEQFF.

The chain uses TRBV6-5 and TRBJ2-7; 7 bases align to TRBD2. With V trimmed by 0 bases and J by 2 bases, 7 bases remained unmatched. The germline CDR1 and CDR2 sequences are MNHEY and SVGAGI. CDR3 length equals 16 residues. CDR3 nucleotides: TGTGCCAGCAGTTACTCGAGGCTAGCGGACACCTACGAGCAGTACTTC. Translating gives CASSYSRLADTYEQYF.

Here the CDR3 reads CASSLAPGLEAFF. The CDR3 DNA reads TGTGCCAGCAGCTTAGCGCCAGGGCTTGAAGCTTTCTTT. This rearrangement joins TRBV7-2 to TRBJ1-1; D is perhaps TRBD1 (5 bases). In germline, CDR1 is SGHTA, CDR2 FQGNSA. V was trimmed by 0 bases and J by 7 bases, leaving 9 bases between them. The CDR3 sequence is 13 residues long.

The chain recombines TRBV7-2 with TRBJ2-1; TRBD2 might be the D (6 bases). The CDR3 loop spans 15 amino acids. CDR1 is SGHTA and CDR2 is FQGNSA in the germline V gene. Trimming pared 4 bases from V and 4 bases from J, leaving 14 bases between. CDR3 nucleotide sequence: TGTGCCAGCAGCTCTAGCCCGGGACTGTACAATGAGCAGTTCTTC. Translating it yields CASSSSPGLYNEQFF.

The chain joins TRBV7-2 to TRBJ1-5; D ambiguous. Germline-derived CDR1 and CDR2 are SGHTA and FQGNSA. The CDR3 contains 14 residues. Trimming stripped 0 bases from V and 4 bases from J, with 7 bases between. CDR3 protein: CASSLAPGNQPQHF. DNA for the CDR3: TGTGCCAGCAGCTTAGCGCCAGGAAATCAGCCCCAGCATTTT.

DNA for the CDR3: TGTGCCAGCAGCTTAGGCATGGGACAGGGTAGATACGAGCAGTACTTC. Protein: CASSLGMGQGRYEQYF. The chain joins TRBV11-3 to TRBJ2-7, with 9 bases aligning to TRBD1. The CDR3 spans 16 residues. V lost 1 base and J lost 4; bases outside the gene matches: 8. The V gene's germline CDR1 is SGHNT and CDR2 YENEEA.

The J gene is TRBJ1-1, the V gene TRBV27; TRBD1 matches 7 bases. The CDR3 is 13 amino acids. The germline V gene encodes CDR1 MNHEY and CDR2 SMNVEV (reference sequence). V shed 5 bases, J shed 3 bases, and the junction held 3 bases outside the gene matches. The CDR3 reads CASSLRGDTEAFF. DNA of the CDR3: TGTGCCAGCAGTCTCAGGGGGGACACTGAAGCTTTCTTT.

V is TRBV6-5 and J is TRBJ1-1; no reliable D call. Germline assignment: CDR1 MNHEY and CDR2 SVGAGI. This CDR3 is 13 amino acids long. Trimming cost V 4 bases and J 3 bases, with 9 bases left between them. Written as DNA, the CDR3 is TGTGCCAGCAGTTTCGATTCAGACACTGAAGCTTTCTTT. This gives the protein CASSFDSDTEAFF.

This chain joins TRBV7-6 and TRBJ1-1; 7 bases line up with TRBD1. The V segment lost 4 bases and the J segment 1 base; nucleotides outside the gene matches: 12. Germline values: CDR1 SGHVS, CDR2 FNYEAQ. The CDR3 runs to 17 residues. DNA for the CDR3: TGTGCCAGCAGCTCCCCCGGATTGACAGGGTGGAACACTGAAGCTTTCTTT. Protein sequence: CASSSPGLTGWNTEAFF. Combining the CDR3 with reference TRBV7-6 and TRBJ1-1 gives the whole variable domain GAGVSQSPRYKVTKRGQDVALRCDPISGHVSLYWYRQALGQGPEFLTYFNYEAQQDKSGLPNDRFSAERPEGSISTLTIQRTEQRDSAMYRCASSSPGLTGWNTEAFFGQGTRLTVV.

This rearrangement joins TRBV6-1 to TRBJ2-7, with D possibly matching TRBD2 (5 bases). The ends were cut back, 6 bases at V and 7 bases at J, with 16 bases in the middle. The CDR3 consists of 13 residues. Germline assignment: CDR1 MNHNS and CDR2 SASEGT. The CDR3 nucleotides read TGTGCCAGCAGCGGGGAGTTCTCTAGGGAGCAGTACTTC. Translating gives CASSGEFSREQYF.

The CDR3 DNA sequence: TGTGCCAGTAGCCTTACAGGGGGCGTAAAGAATTCACCCCTCCACTTT. Residues: CASSLTGGVKNSPLHF. The chain is built from TRBV19 and TRBJ1-6; 9 nucleotides match TRBD1. The germline V gene has CDR1 LNHDA and CDR2 SQIVND (reference sequence). V lost 6 bases, J lost 7 bases, and 10 bases stayed unmatched. The CDR3 spans 16 residues. Combining the CDR3 with reference TRBV19 and TRBJ1-6 gives the whole variable domain DGGITQSPKYLFRKEGQNVTLSCEQNLNHDAMYWYRQDPGQGLRLIYYSQIVNDFQKGDIAEGYSVSREKKESFPLTVTSAQKNPTAFYLCASSLTGGVKNSPLHFGNGTRLTVT.

The table lists this clone with a count of one. The V gene is TRBV7-3, the J gene TRBJ1-2, with D possibly matching TRBD1 (6 bases). The V gene lost 1 base and the J gene lost 2 bases, with 11 bases spanning the gap. CDR1 SGHTA and CDR2 FQGTGA come from the germline V gene. The CDR3 sequence is 15 residues long. CDR3 sequence reads: CASSLKGGQNYGYTF. CDR3 bases: TGTGCCAGCAGCTTAAAGGGGGGGCAGAACTATGGCTACACCTTC. Supplemented by reference TRBV7-3 and TRBJ1-2, the full variable domain reads GAGVSQTPSNKVTEKGKYVELRCDPISGHTALYWYRQSLGQGPEFLIYFQGTGAADDSGLPNDRFFAVRPEGSVSTLKIQRTERGDSAVYLCASSLKGGQNYGYTFGSGTRLTVV.